This T cell receptor beta chain was observed in a study of long-term antiretroviral therapy in people with HIV. Study outcomes and limitations: HIV repertoire CDR3 lengths ranged less widely than those of controls. Pre-ART clonal expansions dominated every time point's repertoire.

Worth noting for this clone: Its antigen is currently unknown.

All donors provided no fewer than one pre-ART and no fewer than two post-ART PBMC samples. Only United States sites treated participants with HIV. Survey-level immunoSEQ v3.0 assays were run. Clones were sequenced by immunoSEQ multiplex PCR, and TCRdb holds only the in-frame ones, with some missing. Of roughly 42,000 clones in the sample, about 90% were seen once. The germline CDR1 and CDR2 sequences are SGHAT and FQNNGV. The CDR3 contains 15 residues. V trimming: 7 bases; J trimming: 7 bases; junction bases outside the gene matches: 10. The receptor comes from a woman aged 45-65 years with HIV. The sequencing used unsorted PBMCs, collected 1.2 years after starting antiretroviral therapy. This chain links TRBV11-2 with TRBJ2-1; 10 positions agree with TRBD2. CDR3 loop: CASIKVAGGRNEQFF. CDR3 nucleotide sequence: TGTGCCAGCATCAAAGTAGCGGGGGGTCGGAATGAGCAGTTCTTC.